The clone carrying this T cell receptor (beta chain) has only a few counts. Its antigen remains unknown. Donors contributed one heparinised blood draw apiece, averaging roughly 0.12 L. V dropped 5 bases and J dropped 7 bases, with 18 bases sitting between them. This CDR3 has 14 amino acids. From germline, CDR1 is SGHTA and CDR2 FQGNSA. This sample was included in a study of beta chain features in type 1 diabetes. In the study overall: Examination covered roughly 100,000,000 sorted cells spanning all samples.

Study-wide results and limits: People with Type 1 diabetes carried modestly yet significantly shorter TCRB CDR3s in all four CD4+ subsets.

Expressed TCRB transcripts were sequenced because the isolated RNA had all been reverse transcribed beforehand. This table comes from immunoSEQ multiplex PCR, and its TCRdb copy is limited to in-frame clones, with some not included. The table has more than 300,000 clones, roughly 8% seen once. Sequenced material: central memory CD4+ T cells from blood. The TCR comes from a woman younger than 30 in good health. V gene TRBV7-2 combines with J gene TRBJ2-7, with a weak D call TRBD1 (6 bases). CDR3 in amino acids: CASSAGQSVWEQYF. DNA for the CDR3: TGTGCCAGCAGCGCCGGACAGAGTGTTTGGGAGCAGTACTTC.